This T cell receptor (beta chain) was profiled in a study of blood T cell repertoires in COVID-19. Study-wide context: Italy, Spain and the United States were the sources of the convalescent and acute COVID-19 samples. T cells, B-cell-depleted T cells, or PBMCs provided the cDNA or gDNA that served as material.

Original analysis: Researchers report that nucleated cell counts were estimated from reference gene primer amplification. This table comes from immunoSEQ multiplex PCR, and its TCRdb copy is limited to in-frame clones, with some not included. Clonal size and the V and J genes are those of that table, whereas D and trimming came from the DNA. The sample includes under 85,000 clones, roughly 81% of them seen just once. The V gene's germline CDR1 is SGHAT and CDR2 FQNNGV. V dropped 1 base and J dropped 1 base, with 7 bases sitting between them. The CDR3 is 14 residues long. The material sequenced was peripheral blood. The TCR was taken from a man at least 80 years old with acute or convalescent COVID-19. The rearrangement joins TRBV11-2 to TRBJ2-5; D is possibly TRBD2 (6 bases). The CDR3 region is CASSLGGAQETQYF. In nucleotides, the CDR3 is TGTGCCAGCAGCTTAGGCGGGGCCCAAGAGACCCAGTACTTC.